The rows below give T cell receptor beta chains drawn from one sample of a study of blood T cell repertoires in COVID-19. The method was immunoSEQ multiplex PCR; TCRdb's version includes in-frame clones alone and lacks a portion of them. Of about 130,000 clones in the sample, approximately 89% were seen once. The sequenced sample consisted of peripheral blood. The receptors were sampled from an older woman with acute or convalescent COVID-19. Each CDR3 is given with its conserved first and last residue. The D gene is left open where the match is weak. Not every row has a clone size; where given, it reads once, few, many or a size class.

>TRBV19|NA|TRBJ1-4|NA
CASSGGTGIEEKLFF
TGTGCCAGTAGTGGGGGAACAGGGATCGAGGAAAAACTGTTTTTT
>TRBV18|NA|TRBJ1-1|NA
CASSPKGKNTEAFF
TGTGCCAGCTCACCTAAGGGGAAGAACACTGAAGCTTTCTTT
>TRBV2|TRBD1|TRBJ2-7|NA
CASGAGTGTYEQYF
TGTGCCAGCGGAGCCGGGACAGGGACCTACGAGCAGTACTTC
>TRBV7-3|NA|TRBJ2-1|NA
CASSLRGKDRTGPSYEQFF
TGTGCCAGCAGCTTAAGAGGGAAGGATCGCACTGGCCCTTCCTATGAGCAGTTCTTC
>TRBV5-1|TRBD1|TRBJ1-2|once
CASSEDRAYGYTF
TGCGCCAGCAGCGAGGACAGGGCTTATGGCTACACCTTC
>TRBV19|TRBD2|TRBJ2-3|NA
CASNPGGPGDTQYF
TGTGCCAGTAACCCGGGAGGGCCAGGAGATACGCAGTATTTT
>TRBV30|NA|TRBJ1-1|NA
CAWRRGYTEAFF
TGTGCCTGGCGGCGGGGGTACACTGAAGCTTTCTTT
>TRBV15|NA|TRBJ1-1|NA
CATLGRGGTEAFF
TGTGCCACCCTGGGGAGGGGTGGAACTGAAGCTTTCTTT
>TRBV2|NA|TRBJ2-1|once
CASSFRTVPSYNEQFF
TGTGCCAGCAGCTTTCGGACAGTTCCCTCCTACAATGAGCAGTTCTTC
>TRBV11-1|TRBD1|TRBJ2-2|NA
CASSRTGTALGELFF
TGTGCCAGCAGCCGAACCGGGACAGCTCTCGGGGAGCTGTTTTTT
>TRBV28|NA|TRBJ1-1|NA
CASSLWGQGYTEAFF
TGTGCCAGCAGTTTATGGGGCCAGGGGTACACTGAAGCTTTCTTT
>TRBV7-3|TRBD2|TRBJ2-6|NA
CASSSLPISGRLLPGANVLTF
TGTGCCAGCAGCTCCCTGCCCATTAGCGGGAGGCTGCTTCCTGGGGCCAACGTCCTGACTTTC
>TRBV6-5|TRBD1|TRBJ2-1|NA
CASSYRRTGAYNEQFF
TGTGCCAGCAGTTACCGAAGGACAGGGGCCTACAATGAGCAGTTCTTC
>TRBV7-3|NA|TRBJ2-1|NA
CASSLEGIGEQFF
TGTGCCAGCAGCTTGGAGGGGATCGGTGAGCAGTTCTTC
>TRBV5-1|TRBD2|TRBJ2-1|NA
CASSSGLAGGPYNEQFF
TGCGCCAGCAGCTCCGGACTAGCGGGAGGGCCATACAATGAGCAGTTCTTC
>TRBV19|TRBD1|TRBJ2-7|once
CASSIRQGAAYEQYF
TGTGCCAGTAGTATCAGGCAGGGGGCGGCGTACGAGCAGTACTTC
>TRBV2|NA|TRBJ1-2|NA
CASSVGGRYGYTF
TGTGCCAGCAGTGTAGGTGGGCGTTATGGCTACACCTTC
>TRBV7-9|TRBD1|TRBJ1-4|few
CASSSSVTGAGGEKLFF
TGTGCCAGCAGTTCCTCCGTAACAGGGGCGGGTGGCGAAAAACTGTTTTTT
>TRBV15|NA|TRBJ2-5|NA
CATSRGRQTQETQYF
TGTGCCACCAGCAGAGGTCGGCAGACTCAAGAGACCCAGTACTTC
>TRBV5-1|TRBD1|TRBJ1-2|NA
CASSLDAGGASGYTF
TGCGCCAGCAGCTTGGATGCAGGGGGCGCTTCTGGCTACACCTTC
>TRBV6-5|NA|TRBJ1-1|NA
CASSSLPNTEAFF
TGTGCCAGCAGTTCCCTACCGAACACTGAAGCTTTCTTT
>TRBV7-6|TRBD2|TRBJ2-7|NA
CASSLGPERGYEQYF
TGTGCCAGCAGCTTAGGCCCGGAGCGGGGCTACGAGCAGTACTTC
>TRBV7-3|TRBD1|TRBJ2-2|NA
CASSPGQGFGAGELFF
TGTGCCAGCAGCCCCGGACAGGGGTTTGGGGCCGGGGAGCTGTTTTTT
>TRBV14|NA|TRBJ2-3|NA
CASMGTPLPDTQYF
TGTGCCAGCATGGGGACTCCACTCCCGGATACGCAGTATTTT